This T cell receptor (beta chain) came from a study of breast tumors, draining lymph nodes, adjacent tissues. Study outcomes and limitations: Tumors had less TCR diversity than lymph nodes, more than nontumor tissue. Luminal-like breast cancer showed significantly greater tumor-nontumor repertoire similarity than basal-like breast cancer did. Data fit most tumor T cells coming from lymph node, expanding in tumor. The lymph node origin of tumor T cells was framed as consistent with a hypothesis, not demonstrated.

Many counts were recorded for this clonotype. Its antigen is not identified. TCRdb redid the calling of the multiplex PCR reads with MiXCR, one entry per CDR3 protein. The table shows 20,000 to 25,000 distinct CDR3 sequences, with 23% occurring only once. The V gene lost 1 base and the J gene lost 0 bases, with 9 bases spanning the gap. The length of the CDR3 is 14 residues. Germline values: CDR1 DFQATT, CDR2 SNEGSKA (reference sequence). The gene calls are TRBV20-1 and TRBJ1-2; TRBD1 is a possible D gene (6 bases). This sequence was found in a female donor with breast cancer. Some clones in this sample may be carry-over from other donors' samples. Sequenced sample: breast tumor tissue. The CDR3 nucleotides read TGCAGTGCTAGAGGTGACAGGACTAACTATGGCTACACCTTC. Its translation: CSARGDRTNYGYTF.